This paragraph reports one T cell receptor beta chain. The clone's antigen remains unknown. Per-base qualities were not stored, and no clone one base away is much larger. As encoded in the germline V gene (reference sequence), CDR1 is DFQATT while CDR2 is SNEGSKA. From the cysteine through the phenylalanine, the CDR3 covers 15 amino acids. Here the CDR3 DNA is all that survives: 45 bases in frame from base 1. The sample originates from a study of blood T cells in healthy people across ages (dated by TCRdb to 2014 to 2015). Study-level background: In model experiments, template switching captured about one uniquely barcoded TCR beta cDNA molecule for every two T cells. To track age-related changes in TCR beta repertoire diversity, the study relied on deep sequencing normalized with unique cDNA molecular identifiers. Using the same blood draw, the study looked at two additional independent replicas of 1 million unique cDNA reads for two donors, one aged 18 to 30 and the other aged 80 or older. Donors were grouped into four age groups: young (average approximately 16 years), middle-aged (39), aged (62) and long-lived (less than 85). To avoid experimental bias, donors of different ages were spread randomly across the sequencing lanes. Results the study describes overall, beyond this receptor: The percentage of naive T cells measured by flow cytometry correlated strongly with observed TCR beta diversity. Donor CMV infection status was unknown, potentially confounding age-related changes in expanded clonotypes. The long-lived group showed more naive CD4+ T cells, fewer expanded clones and increased TCR diversity than the aged group, suggesting age selection. Bulk unsorted PBMC profiling prevented conclusive comparison of naive and antigen-experienced compartments. Estimates of total diversity based on one million sequenced T cells were regarded as lower bounds and as underestimates. As age increased, observed TCR beta diversity per million T cells dropped in a roughly linear way, and a significant reduction was already evident by age around 41.

The library was produced with 5' RACE. Sequencing relied on an Illumina HiSeq 2500. A second PCR of about 6 to 12 cycles was performed with a sample-barcoded 5' primer and a J-beta primer mix. Each TCR beta cDNA molecule received a unique molecular identifier from a template-switch 5' adaptor carrying 12 random nucleotides. Each sample yielded at least 2.5 million CDR3-containing paired-end reads. The Mint cDNA synthesis kit, primed by a TRBC-specific oligonucleotide, was used to synthesize first-strand cDNA from all RNA. Following uracil-DNA glycosylase treatment, all cDNA underwent a first 18-cycle PCR with the universal primers M1SS and BC2_uni_R. In the source study's methods: Each sample was normalized by randomly selecting 1 million high-quality reads, each carrying a distinct molecular identifier. Reads sharing molecular identifiers were discarded rather than binned into consensus sequences. MiTCR, run with a Q25 quality threshold and the strictest error-elimination algorithm, handled CDR3 identification, clonotype clustering and error correction. A nonparametric unseen species model using Euler transformation provided a lower-bound estimate of total TCR beta diversity. TCRdb handled the public reads itself, with Q25 trimming in fastp and clone calling in MiXCR, and kept productive beta chains. Each CDR3 protein appears once, grouped with its most common genes and DNA. The V and J calls and clone size come from TCRdb's table, not from the authors' own analysis. Here the sample has approximately 600,000 distinct CDR3 sequences; roughly 50% occur a single time. 30% to 45% of the sample is in the top ten clones.

The roughly 38 donors, aged about 6 to 95 years, were systemically healthy Caucasian individuals from Russia. Around 9.9 milliliters of peripheral blood were collected from each donor into EDTA-treated Vacutainer tubes. Ficoll-Paque density-gradient centrifugation was used to isolate PBMCs, with at least 6.5 million per sample. Total RNA was extracted from PBMCs with Trizol reagent, with at least 6 micrograms obtained per sample. For every donor, an aliquot of PBMCs went through flow cytometry to measure the percentages of naive CD45RAhigh/CD27high T cells. Sequenced: blood. Recombination linked TRBV20-1 to TRBJ2-4; TRBD2 fits 8 bases in the junction. The J call is doubtful: the DNA matches TRBJ2-7 better. This clonotype was obtained from a man in his sixties in good health. The CDR3 protein sequence reads: CSAREAGGQDYEQYF. The nucleotides read TGCAGTGCTAGAGAGGCGGGGGGCCAAGATTACGAGCAGTACTTC.